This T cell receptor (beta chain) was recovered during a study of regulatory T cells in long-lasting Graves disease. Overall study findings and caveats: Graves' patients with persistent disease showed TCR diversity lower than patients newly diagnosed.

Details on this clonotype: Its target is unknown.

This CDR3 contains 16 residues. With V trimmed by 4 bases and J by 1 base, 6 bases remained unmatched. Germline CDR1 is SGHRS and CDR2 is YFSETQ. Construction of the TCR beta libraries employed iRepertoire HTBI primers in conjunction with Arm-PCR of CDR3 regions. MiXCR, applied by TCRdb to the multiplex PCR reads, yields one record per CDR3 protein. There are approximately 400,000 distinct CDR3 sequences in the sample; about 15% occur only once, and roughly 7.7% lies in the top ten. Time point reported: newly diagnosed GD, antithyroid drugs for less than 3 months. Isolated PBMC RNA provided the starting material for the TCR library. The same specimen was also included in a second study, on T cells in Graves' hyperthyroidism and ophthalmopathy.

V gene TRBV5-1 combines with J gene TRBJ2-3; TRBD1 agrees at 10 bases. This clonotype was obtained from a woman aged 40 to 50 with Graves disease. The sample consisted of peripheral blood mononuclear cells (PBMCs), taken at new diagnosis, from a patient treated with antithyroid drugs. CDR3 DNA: TGCGCCAGCAGCACAACCGGGACAGGGGGCACAGATACGCAGTATTTT. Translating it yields CASSTTGTGGTDTQYF.